The source of this T cell receptor (beta chain) is a study of blood T cell repertoires in COVID-19. Study-level information: Acute and convalescent COVID-19 samples came from the United States, Italy and Spain.

TCRdb's table, derived via immunoSEQ multiplex PCR, lists solely in-frame clones and lacks some. The sample lists over 50,000 clones; roughly 80% were seen once. Sequenced sample: peripheral blood. This receptor was obtained from a man over 45 with acute or convalescent COVID-19.

The CDR3 loop is CATSGGGVSNQPQHF. Written as DNA, the CDR3 is TGTGCCACCAGTGGCGGGGGGGTCAGCAATCAGCCCCAGCATTTT. The chain is built from TRBV24-1 and TRBJ1-5; possibly TRBD1 for D (5 bases). V shed 5 bases and J shed 1 base, with 11 bases lying between them. CDR3 length equals 15 residues. Germline CDR1 reads KGHDR; CDR2 reads SFDVKD.